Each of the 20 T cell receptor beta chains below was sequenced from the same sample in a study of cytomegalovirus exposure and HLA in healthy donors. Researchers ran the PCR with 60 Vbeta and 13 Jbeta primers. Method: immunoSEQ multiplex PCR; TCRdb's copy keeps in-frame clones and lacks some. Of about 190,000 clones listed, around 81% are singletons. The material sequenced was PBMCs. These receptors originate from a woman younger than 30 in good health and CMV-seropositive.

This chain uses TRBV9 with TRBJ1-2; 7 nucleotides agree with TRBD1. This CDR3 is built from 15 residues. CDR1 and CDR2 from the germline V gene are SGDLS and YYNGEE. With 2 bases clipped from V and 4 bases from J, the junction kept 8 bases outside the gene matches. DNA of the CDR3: TGTGCCAGCAGCGTGGAGGGGGCCCCAGGCTATGGCTACACCTTC. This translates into CASSVEGAPGYGYTF. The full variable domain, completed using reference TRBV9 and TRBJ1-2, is DSGVTQTPKHLITATGQRVTLRCSPRSGDLSVYWYQQSLDQGLQFLIQYYNGEERAKGNILERFSAQQFPDLHSELNLSSLELGDSALYFCASSVEGAPGYGYTFGSGTRLTVV.

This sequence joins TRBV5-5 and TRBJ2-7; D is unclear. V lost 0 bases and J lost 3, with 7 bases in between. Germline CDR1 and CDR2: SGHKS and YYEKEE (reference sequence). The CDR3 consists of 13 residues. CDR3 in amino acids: CASSLGHIYEQYF. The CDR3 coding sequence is TGTGCCAGCAGCTTGGGGCACATCTACGAGCAGTACTTC. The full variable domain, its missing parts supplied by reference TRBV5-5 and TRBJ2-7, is DAGVTQSPTHLIKTRGQQVTLRCSPISGHKSVSWYQQVLGQGPQFIFQYYEKEERGRGNFPDRFSARQFPNYSSELNVNALLLGDSALYLCASSLGHIYEQYFGPGTRLTVT.

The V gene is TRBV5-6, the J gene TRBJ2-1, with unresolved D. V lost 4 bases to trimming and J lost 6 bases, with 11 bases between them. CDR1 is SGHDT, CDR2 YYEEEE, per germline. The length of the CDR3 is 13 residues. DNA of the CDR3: TGTGCCAGCAGCGGAGCTACGGTCAATGAGCAGTTCTTC. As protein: CASSGATVNEQFF.

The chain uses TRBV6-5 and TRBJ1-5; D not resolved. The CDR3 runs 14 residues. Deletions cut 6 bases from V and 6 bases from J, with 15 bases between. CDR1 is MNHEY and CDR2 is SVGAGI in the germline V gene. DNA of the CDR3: TGTGCCAGCAGCCGATCGGGGAACGGTCAGCCCCAGCATTTT. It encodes CASSRSGNGQPQHF.

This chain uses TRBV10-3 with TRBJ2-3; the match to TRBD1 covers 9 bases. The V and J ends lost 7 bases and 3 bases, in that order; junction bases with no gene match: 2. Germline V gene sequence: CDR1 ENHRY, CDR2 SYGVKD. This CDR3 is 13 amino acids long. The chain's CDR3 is CAIKGQGTDTQYF. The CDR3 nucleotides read TGTGCCATCAAGGGACAGGGAACAGATACGCAGTATTTT.

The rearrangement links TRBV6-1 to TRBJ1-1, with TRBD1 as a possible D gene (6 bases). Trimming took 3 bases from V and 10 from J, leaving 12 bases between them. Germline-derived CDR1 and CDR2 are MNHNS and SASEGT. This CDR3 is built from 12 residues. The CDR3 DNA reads TGTGCCAGCAGTGACCCTACAGGGAGAGCTTTCTTT. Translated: CASSDPTGRAFF.

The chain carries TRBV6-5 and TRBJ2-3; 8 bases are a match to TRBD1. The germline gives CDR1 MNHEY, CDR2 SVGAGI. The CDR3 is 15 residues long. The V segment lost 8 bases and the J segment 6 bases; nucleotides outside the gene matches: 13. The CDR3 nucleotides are TGTGCCAGCGGACAATCAGGGGGCCCGGGGGATACGCAGTATTTT. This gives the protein CASGQSGGPGDTQYF.

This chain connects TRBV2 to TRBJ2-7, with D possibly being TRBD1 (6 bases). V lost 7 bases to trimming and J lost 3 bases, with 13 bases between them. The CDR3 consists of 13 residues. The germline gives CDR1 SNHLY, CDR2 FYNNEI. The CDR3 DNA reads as TGTGCCAGCAACCGAGGACAGTACTACGAGCAGTACTTC. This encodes CASNRGQYYEQYF.

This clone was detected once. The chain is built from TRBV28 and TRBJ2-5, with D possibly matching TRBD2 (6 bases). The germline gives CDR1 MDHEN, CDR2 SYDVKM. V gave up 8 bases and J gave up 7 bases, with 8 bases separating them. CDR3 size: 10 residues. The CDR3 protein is CASLGGTQYF. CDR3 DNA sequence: TGTGCCAGCCTGGGAGGGACCCAGTACTTC.

CDR3 nucleotide sequence: TGTGCCAGCAGCTTAGATCCAGGGTCATTGTACGAGCAGTACGTC. Its translation: CASSLDPGSLYEQYV. The J gene is TRBJ2-7, the V gene TRBV11-2, with TRBD1 as a possible D gene (5 bases). Trimming took off 0 bases at V and 4 bases at J, with 13 bases between the two ends. The CDR3 spans 15 residues. Germline V gives CDR1 SGHAT, CDR2 FQNNGV.

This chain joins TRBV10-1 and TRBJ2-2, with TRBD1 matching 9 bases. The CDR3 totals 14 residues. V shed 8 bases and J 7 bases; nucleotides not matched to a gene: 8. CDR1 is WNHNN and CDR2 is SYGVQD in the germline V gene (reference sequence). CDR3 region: CASSWDRVVGELFF. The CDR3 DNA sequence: TGCGCCAGCTCCTGGGACAGGGTTGTCGGGGAGCTGTTTTTT.

The CDR3 DNA reads TGTGCCAGCTCACCTACGGACAGGGGGCTTTCCTATGGCTACACCTTC. The encoded protein is CASSPTDRGLSYGYTF. The chain employs TRBV18 and TRBJ1-2; 11 positions agree with TRBD1. The germline V gene encodes CDR1 KGHSH and CDR2 LQKENI. The V segment lost 3 bases and the J segment 4 bases; nucleotides outside the gene matches: 7. The CDR3 extends over 16 amino acids. Combining the CDR3 with reference TRBV18 and TRBJ1-2 gives the whole variable domain NAGVMQNPRHLVRRRGQEARLRCSPMKGHSHVYWYRQLPEEGLKFMVYLQKENIIDESGMPKERFSAEFPKEGPSILRIQQVVRGDSAAYFCASSPTDRGLSYGYTFGSGTRLTVV.

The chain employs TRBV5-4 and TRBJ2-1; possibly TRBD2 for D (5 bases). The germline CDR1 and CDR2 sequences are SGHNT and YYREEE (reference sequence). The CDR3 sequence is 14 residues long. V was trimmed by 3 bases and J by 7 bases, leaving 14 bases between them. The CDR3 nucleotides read TGTGCCAGCAGCTGGCCGGGTAGCGTAAATGAGCAGTTCTTC. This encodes CASSWPGSVNEQFF.

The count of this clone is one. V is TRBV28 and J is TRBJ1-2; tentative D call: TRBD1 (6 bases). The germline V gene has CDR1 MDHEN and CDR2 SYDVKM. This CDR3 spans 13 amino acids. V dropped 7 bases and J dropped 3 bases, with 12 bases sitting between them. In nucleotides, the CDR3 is TGTGCCAGCAAAGCAGGGGCGTACTATGGCTACACCTTC. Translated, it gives CASKAGAYYGYTF.

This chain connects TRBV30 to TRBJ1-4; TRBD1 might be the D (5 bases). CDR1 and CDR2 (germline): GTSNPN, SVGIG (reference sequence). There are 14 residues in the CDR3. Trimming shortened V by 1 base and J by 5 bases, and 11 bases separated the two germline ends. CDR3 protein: CAWSEKGWNEKLFF. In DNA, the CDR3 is TGTGCCTGGAGTGAAAAGGGGTGGAATGAAAAACTGTTTTTT. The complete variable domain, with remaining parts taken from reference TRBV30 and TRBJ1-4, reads SQTIHQWPATLVQPVGSPLSLECTVEGTSNPNLYWYRQAAGRGLQLLFYSVGIGQISSEVPQNLSASRPQDRQFILSSKKLLLSDSGFYLCAWSEKGWNEKLFFGSGTQLSVL.

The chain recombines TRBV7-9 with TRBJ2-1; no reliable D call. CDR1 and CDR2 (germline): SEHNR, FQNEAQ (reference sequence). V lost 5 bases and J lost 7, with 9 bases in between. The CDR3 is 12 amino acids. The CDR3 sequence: CASSPRVNEQFF. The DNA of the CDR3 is TGTGCCAGCAGCCCCCGTGTTAATGAGCAGTTCTTC.

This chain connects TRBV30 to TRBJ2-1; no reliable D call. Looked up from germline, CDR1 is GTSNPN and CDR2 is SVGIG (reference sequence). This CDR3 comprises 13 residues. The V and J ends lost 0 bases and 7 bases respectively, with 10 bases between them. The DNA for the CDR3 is TGTGCCTGGAGTGTACTTAGCTTGAATGAGCAGTTCTTC. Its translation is CAWSVLSLNEQFF.

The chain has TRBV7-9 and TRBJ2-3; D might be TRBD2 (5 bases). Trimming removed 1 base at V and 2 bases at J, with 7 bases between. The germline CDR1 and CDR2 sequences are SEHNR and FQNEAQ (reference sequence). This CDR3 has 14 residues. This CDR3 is CASSLGAVTDTQYF. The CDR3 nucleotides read TGTGCCAGCAGCTTAGGAGCGGTCACAGATACGCAGTATTTT.

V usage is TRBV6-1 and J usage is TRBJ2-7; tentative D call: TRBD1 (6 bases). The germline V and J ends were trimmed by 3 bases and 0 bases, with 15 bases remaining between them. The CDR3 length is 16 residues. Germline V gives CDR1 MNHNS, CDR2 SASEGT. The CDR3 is CASSDLLTGLSYEQYF. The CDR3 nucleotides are TGTGCCAGCAGTGACTTACTTACAGGGCTCTCCTACGAGCAGTACTTC.

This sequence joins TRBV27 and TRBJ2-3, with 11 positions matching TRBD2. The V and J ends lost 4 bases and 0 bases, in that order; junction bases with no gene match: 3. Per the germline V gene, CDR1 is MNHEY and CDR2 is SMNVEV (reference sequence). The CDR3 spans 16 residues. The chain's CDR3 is CASSSGLAGSTDTQYF. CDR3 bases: TGTGCCAGCAGTTCAGGACTAGCGGGTAGCACAGATACGCAGTATTTT.